This T cell receptor (beta chain) was recovered during a study of shared clonotypes between healthy human individuals. The wider study: Donors were a couple of women and a few men aged 18 to 49.

In the study's own analysis: Filtering was not the same, since immunoSEQ gave junction-only sequences without quality scores. Profiled with immunoSEQ multiplex PCR; TCRdb holds only in-frame clones, not every one. The DNA was the basis for D and trimming; V, J and clone size are from that table. The sample lists approximately 710,000 clones; less than 95% were seen once. There were no recent acute infections or vaccinations among the donors, who were healthy HIV-negative adults. Trimming stripped 6 bases from V and 10 bases from J, with 13 bases between. From germline, CDR1 is MGHDK and CDR2 SYGVNS. The CDR3 is made up of 12 amino acids.

The source is a man between 18 and 35 years old in good health. Some clones in this sample may be carry-over from other donors' samples. The material sequenced was memory CD8+ T cells from PBMCs. Subset meaning: CD45RO+ cells pooled with CCR7-negative TemRA cells. This chain uses TRBV25-1 with TRBJ2-1; D is unresolved. CDR3 sequence reads: CASRSSKIEQFF. The DNA for the CDR3 is TGTGCCAGCAGGTCCAGCAAGATCGAGCAGTTCTTC.